The 9 T cell receptor beta chains presented below share a single source sample, sequenced in a study of cytomegalovirus exposure and HLA in healthy donors. The PCR employed 60 Vbeta primers together with 13 Jbeta primers. Data came from immunoSEQ multiplex PCR; TCRdb stores just in-frame clones and leaves some out. The table lists roughly 150,000 clones, 65% to 90% of them singletons. Sequenced input: PBMCs. Receptor source: a male donor in good health and CMV-seronegative.

The chain couples TRBV19 to TRBJ2-5, with TRBD1 identical over 8 bases. TRBJ2-7 explains the end of the DNA better; the J call may be wrong. This CDR3 is 15 amino acids long. CDR1 and CDR2 from the germline V gene are LNHDA and SQIVND (reference sequence). The DNA for the CDR3 is TGTGCCAGTAGGAGCCAAGGTGGGGACAGGTACGAGCAGTACTTC. Translating gives CASRSQGGDRYEQYF.

The V call is TRBV10-2, the J call TRBJ1-5; D might be TRBD1 (6 bases). Deletions cut 0 bases from V and 6 bases from J, with 15 bases between. The CDR3 runs to 16 residues. Germline assignment: CDR1 WSHSY and CDR2 SAAADI. The CDR3 is CASSESGQGMSQPQHF. CDR3 DNA sequence: TGCGCCAGCAGTGAGTCTGGGCAGGGGATGAGTCAGCCCCAGCATTTT.

As regards this clone: At one end the junction does not follow the germline gene, possibly because of a read error. The chain joins TRBV5-4 to TRBJ1-1; the D gene is possibly TRBD1 (6 bases). This CDR3 contains 15 residues. Germline V gene lookup returns CDR1 SGHNT and CDR2 YYREEE (reference sequence). The CDR3 loop is CASSQDIQGDNRAFF. CDR3 nucleotide sequence: TGCGCCAGCAGCCAGGACATCCAAGGGGACAATCGAGCTTTCTTT.

The chain carries TRBV6-5 and TRBJ1-3, with 8 nucleotides matching TRBD1. This CDR3 has 15 residues. Trimming took 6 bases from V and 0 from J; bases not matched to a gene: 4. Germline assignment: CDR1 MNHEY and CDR2 SVGAGI. The CDR3, as DNA: TGTGCCAGCAGGCCGGACAGGGACTCTGGAAACACCATATATTTT. Residues: CASRPDRDSGNTIYF.

This sequence joins TRBV6-5 and TRBJ1-5; 7 positions match TRBD1. CDR3 length equals 14 residues. Germline lookup yields CDR1 MNHEY and CDR2 SVGAGI. V trimming: 8 bases; J trimming: 2 bases; junction bases outside the gene matches: 6. This chain's CDR3 is CASGDRQGNQPQHF. As DNA, the CDR3 is TGTGCCAGCGGGGACAGACAAGGCAATCAGCCCCAGCATTTT.

The V gene is TRBV10-2, the J gene TRBJ2-5, with TRBD2 matching over 14 bases. This CDR3 has 15 residues. From germline, CDR1 is WSHSY and CDR2 SAAADI. V was pared by 8 bases and J by 5 bases, with 7 bases of the junction left unmatched. The CDR3 is CASRLAGGPQETQYF. The CDR3 region has the DNA TGCGCCAGCCGACTAGCGGGGGGGCCGCAGGAGACCCAGTACTTC.

The rearrangement links TRBV11-3 to TRBJ1-1; 10 bases align to TRBD1. CDR1 is SGHNT, CDR2 YENEEA, per germline. The CDR3 is 15 residues long. Trimming took 5 bases from V and 1 from J; bases not matched to a gene: 4. CDR3 sequence: CASSPGQGTNTEAFF. The DNA of the CDR3 is TGTGCCAGCAGCCCGGGACAGGGGACGAACACTGAAGCTTTCTTT.

The CDR3 region has the DNA TGTGCTAGTGGTCTACAGGGGTTGCCTAATGAAAAACTGTTTTTT. Amino acids: CASGLQGLPNEKLFF. The chain carries TRBV12-5 and TRBJ1-4; 7 bases fit TRBD1. Germline loops: CDR1 LGHNT, CDR2 FRNRAP. V dropped 5 bases and J dropped 3; count of bases not matched to a gene: 6. The CDR3 consists of 15 residues.

As for this clone: The sample holds other DNA sequences that translate to the same CDR3. The chain joins TRBV6-5 to TRBJ1-1; the D gene is possibly TRBD1 (5 bases). The germline CDR1 and CDR2 sequences are MNHEY and SVGAGI. V was cut by 2 bases and J by 0 bases, with 13 bases left in between. This CDR3 spans 16 amino acids. The CDR3 DNA reads as TGTGCCAGCAGTTACGGTCAGGGCCTCATGAACACTGAAGCTTTCTTT. Translated: CASSYGQGLMNTEAFF.